These 8 T cell receptor beta chains share one sample of origin, sequenced in a study of shared clonotypes between healthy human individuals. Here immunoSEQ multiplex PCR was the method, and the copy in TCRdb shows in-frame clones only, minus some. The sample has 450,000 to 500,000 clones, around 85% seen once; the top ten hold about 13%. Input material: PBMCs. Source of these receptors: a woman aged 40-49 years in good health. Some clones in this sample may be carry-over from other donors' samples.

The genes are TRBV11-2 and TRBJ2-7; weak D call: TRBD2 (5 bases). Looked up from germline, CDR1 is SGHAT and CDR2 is FQNNGV. CDR3 length equals 14 residues. The V end lost 1 base, the J end lost 4 bases, and 11 bases lay between the germline ends. CDR3 in DNA: TGTGCCAGCAGCTTAGTAGACGGGAAATACGAGCAGTACTTC. This gives the protein CASSLVDGKYEQYF.

A single count supports this clone. The chain recombines TRBV2 with TRBJ2-4; TRBD2 agrees at 7 bases. CDR1 SNHLY and CDR2 FYNNEI come from the germline V gene. The CDR3 has 15 amino acids. Trimming took 2 bases from V and 4 from J; bases not matched to a gene: 5. The DNA for the CDR3 is TGTGCCAGCAGTGAATGGGAGGGATCAAAAAACATTCAGTACTTC. As protein: CASSEWEGSKNIQYF.

As for this clone: This is likely an artifact of a read error, given a far larger clone one base away. Other DNA sequences in this sample translate to the same CDR3. The V and J genes are TRBV19 and TRBJ2-6; 9 nucleotides align to TRBD2. V gave up 4 bases and J gave up 0 bases; unmatched junction bases: 1. Germline loops: CDR1 LNHDA, CDR2 SQIVND (reference sequence). There are 16 residues in the CDR3. The CDR3 sequence: CASSSSGGSGANVLTF. DNA for the CDR3: TGTGCCAGTAGTAGTAGCGGGGGCTCTGGGGCCAACGTCCTGACTTTC.

The chain has TRBV18 and TRBJ1-5, with 7 nucleotides matching TRBD1. Germline loops: CDR1 KGHSH, CDR2 LQKENI. V lost 10 bases, J lost 0 bases, and 6 bases stayed unmatched. This CDR3 comprises 14 residues. The CDR3 nucleotides read TGTGCCACCCGGGGACAGAATAGCAATCAGCCCCAGCATTTT. It codes for CATRGQNSNQPQHF.

The rearrangement links TRBV4-1 to TRBJ2-7; 12 nucleotides align to TRBD2. CDR3 length: 16 amino acids. J gave up 2 bases and V 1 base, and 3 bases lay outside the gene matches. Germline V gene sequence: CDR1 MGHRA, CDR2 YSYEKL. The CDR3 sequence is CASSQASGRGTYEQYF. For the CDR3, the DNA is TGCGCCAGCAGCCAAGCTAGCGGGAGGGGCACCTACGAGCAGTACTTC.

The chain joins TRBV7-2 to TRBJ2-1; D remains ambiguous. This CDR3 has 15 amino acids. Germline assignment: CDR1 SGHTA and CDR2 FQGNSA. Trimming took 4 bases from V and 2 from J, leaving 12 bases between them. CDR3 protein: CASSSLGLPYNEQFF. CDR3 sequence (DNA): TGTGCCAGCAGCTCTTTGGGGTTACCCTACAATGAGCAGTTCTTC.

On this clone: With only one base between it and a far larger clone, this is likely a read error. The J gene is TRBJ2-7, the V gene TRBV14; D tentatively fits TRBD1 or TRBD2 (5 bases each). Germline loops: CDR1 SGHDN, CDR2 FVKESK. The CDR3 contains 15 residues. V lost 2 bases and J lost 3, with 14 bases in between. CDR3 protein: CASSQLWGMGYEQYF. The CDR3 region has the DNA TGTGCCAGCAGCCAACTGTGGGGGATGGGCTACGAGCAGTACTTC.

CDR3 nucleotide sequence: TGTGCCACCAGCAGAGGTCTAATGGATCAGCCCCAGCATTTT. Its translation: CATSRGLMDQPQHF. The chain carries TRBV15 and TRBJ1-5; D is ambiguous. This CDR3 is 14 amino acids long. The V gene lost 1 base and the J gene lost 5 bases, with 9 bases spanning the gap. Germline V gives CDR1 LNHNV, CDR2 YYDKDF (reference sequence).